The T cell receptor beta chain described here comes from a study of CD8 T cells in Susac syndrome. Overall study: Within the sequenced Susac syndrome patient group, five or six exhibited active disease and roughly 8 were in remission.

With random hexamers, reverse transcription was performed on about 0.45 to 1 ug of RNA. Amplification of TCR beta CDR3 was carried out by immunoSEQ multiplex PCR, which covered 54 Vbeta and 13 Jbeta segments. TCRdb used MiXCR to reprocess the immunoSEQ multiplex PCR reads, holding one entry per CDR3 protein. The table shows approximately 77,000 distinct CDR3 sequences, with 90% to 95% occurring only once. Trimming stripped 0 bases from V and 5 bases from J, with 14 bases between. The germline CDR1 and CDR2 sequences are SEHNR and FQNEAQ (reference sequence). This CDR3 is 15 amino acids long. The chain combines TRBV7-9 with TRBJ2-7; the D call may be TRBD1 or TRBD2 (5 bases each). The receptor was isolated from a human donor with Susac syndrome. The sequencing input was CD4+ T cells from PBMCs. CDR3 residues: CASSLAQGEGNEQYF. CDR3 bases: TGTGCCAGCAGCTTAGCGCAAGGAGAGGGGAACGAGCAGTACTTC.